The 3 T cell receptor beta chains below were found in one sample sequenced in a study of blood T cell repertoires in COVID-19. The assay was immunoSEQ multiplex PCR, and TCRdb's table has in-frame clones only and misses some. The sample lists about 250,000 clones, 82% seen once, with 4.7% in the top ten. Input material: peripheral blood. The receptors come from a woman between 70 and 85 years old with acute or convalescent COVID-19.

The chain couples TRBV3-1 (or the pseudogene TRBV3-2) to TRBJ1-4; D is possibly TRBD1 (5 bases). CDR1 and CDR2 (germline): LGHDT, YNNKEL (reference sequence). The CDR3 extends over 15 amino acids. Trimming shortened V by 3 bases and J by 3 bases, and 11 bases separated the two germline ends. CDR3 in DNA: TGTGCCAGCAGCCACCAGGACATTTCTAATGAAAAACTGTTTTTT. Protein: CASSHQDISNEKLFF.

The chain couples TRBV6-6 to TRBJ1-3, with D possibly being TRBD1 (5 bases). The length of the CDR3 is 16 residues. V lost 3 bases and J lost 7, with 19 bases in between. Per the germline V gene, CDR1 is MNHNY and CDR2 is SVGAGI (reference sequence). CDR3 loop: CASSYEFPDTFNTIYF. As DNA, the CDR3 is TGTGCCAGCAGTTATGAATTTCCGGACACGTTCAACACCATATATTTT.

V is TRBV7-2 and J is TRBJ2-7, with TRBD2 matching 7 bases. This CDR3 region has 15 residues. V gave up 2 bases and J gave up 0 bases; unmatched junction bases: 4. The germline gives CDR1 SGHTA, CDR2 FQGNSA. The CDR3 DNA is TGTGCCAGCAGCTTATTAGGGAGGGCCTCCTACGAGCAGTACTTC. This gives the protein CASSLLGRASYEQYF.